This T cell receptor (beta chain) comes out of a study of read filtering for tumor transcriptome and immune sequencing. Study summary: DNase treatment preceded whole-transcriptome library preparation. Broader study findings: IR-seq and RNA-seq agreed better without single-read clonotypes. Even smaller IR-seq throughput identified most shared clonotypes.

This clonotype was seen at least ten times. Its antigen remains unidentified. The library was built from 400 to 500 ng RNA with molecular barcoded adaptors for alpha/delta and beta/gamma chains. TCRdb reprocessed the reads via MiXCR and lists one record per CDR3 protein. The sample yields approximately 58,000 distinct CDR3 sequences, 9% to 15% seen once. Input material: a population of CD138-negative cells sorted from bone marrow. The clonotype originates from a donor at least 40 years old with multiple myeloma.

The CDR3 spells CASSSLAGYTF. Here the CDR3 DNA reads TGTGCCAGCAGCTCACTAGCGGGCTACACCTTC. This rearrangement joins TRBV7-9 to TRBJ1-2, with D unresolved. V dropped 4 bases and J dropped 8 bases, with 8 bases sitting between them. CDR1 and CDR2 (germline): SEHNR, FQNEAQ (reference sequence). This CDR3 region has 11 residues.